This TCR beta chain was captured by sequencing in a study of cytomegalovirus exposure and HLA in healthy donors. Use of 60 Vbeta and 13 Jbeta primers characterized the PCR. Produced via immunoSEQ multiplex PCR; TCRdb's table is partial and in-frame only. The repertoire holds about 130,000 clones, with roughly 78% as singletons. Trimming cost V 5 bases and J 1 base, with 17 bases left between them. Germline CDR1 is KGHSH and CDR2 is LQKENI. The CDR3 has 16 amino acids. J is TRBJ1-2 and V is TRBV18; weak D call: TRBD1 (6 bases). The sample consisted of PBMCs. The TCR was taken from a man younger than 40 in good health. The DNA of the CDR3 is TGTGCCAGCTCAAGGGACAAGCCCATCCTTAACTATGGCTACACCTTC. Translation gives CASSRDKPILNYGYTF.